The clone carrying this T cell receptor (beta chain) was counted ten times or more. The sample is drawn from a study of human T cells and chemical hapten exposure. On the study more broadly: There were per-sample TCR yield variations, arising mainly from small pooled library volume differences.

Original processing notes: A per-sample median of 95,638 TCRs was observed, with a range of about 20,000 to 700,000. Each CDR3 protein is one row after TCRdb ran MiXCR on the RACE reads. These V and J calls derive from TCRdb rather than the authors' analysis. The sample carries about 81,000 distinct CDR3 sequences, roughly 10% recorded once. The germline V and J ends were trimmed by 2 bases and 6 bases, with 14 bases remaining between them. Per germline, CDR1 SQVTM and CDR2 ANQGSEA. The CDR3 is 14 residues long. Time point given: patch test 2, 6 weeks after DPC sensitization. Regarding treatment: therapeutic diphenylcyclopropenone sensitization with weekly scalp DPC.

This receptor was taken from a woman between 25 and 40 years old with alopecia areata. Some clones in this sample may be carry-over from other donors' samples. The V call is TRBV29-1, the J call TRBJ2-1, with TRBD1 as a possible D gene (5 bases). The sample in question was whole blood, obtained in connection with sensitization to the hapten diphenylcyclopropenone (DPC). DNA for the CDR3: TGCAGCGTTGAAAGGGGCGGTGGGCGCAATGAGCAGTTCTTC. This codes for CSVERGGGRNEQFF.